Shown below are 3 T cell receptor beta chains from a single sample sequenced in a study of T cell changes during pregnancy in multiple sclerosis. Generated by immunoSEQ multiplex PCR, the TCRdb table keeps only in-frame clones and is missing some. The sample shows about 38,000 clones, 85% to 90% of them seen only once. The material sequenced was CD4+ T cells from peripheral blood mononuclear cells, taken in the second trimester of pregnancy. These receptor sequences come from a female donor with multiple sclerosis, enrolled in a pregnancy study.

CDR3 nucleotides: TGCAGCACAATCAGGGCCGGGGAGCTGTTTTTT. Translated, it gives CSTIRAGELFF. The chain couples TRBV20-1 to TRBJ2-2; weak D call: TRBD1 (5 bases). This CDR3 region has 11 residues. In germline, CDR1 is DFQATT, CDR2 SNEGSKA (reference sequence).

The chain recombines TRBV27 with TRBJ2-1; 7 nucleotides agree with TRBD2. V trimming: 5 bases; J trimming: 2 bases; junction bases outside the gene matches: 15. Germline V gene lookup returns CDR1 MNHEY and CDR2 SMNVEV (reference sequence). The CDR3 consists of 18 residues. As DNA, the CDR3 is TGTGCCAGCAGTCCACTACTTAGGCGGGAGTCAACCTACAATGAGCAGTTCTTC. This sequence encodes CASSPLLRRESTYNEQFF.

The chain recombines TRBV27 with TRBJ2-7; 8 nucleotides line up with TRBD1. CDR3 length equals 14 residues. From germline, CDR1 is MNHEY and CDR2 SMNVEV (reference sequence). J gave up 2 bases and V 3 bases, and 3 bases lay outside the gene matches. The DNA for the CDR3 is TGTGCCAGCAGTTTGTTGGACAGGGCCTACGAGCAGTACTTC. It yields the protein CASSLLDRAYEQYF.